This T cell receptor beta chain was obtained from a study of T cells expressing NK-cell markers. Overall study: Sorted CD3+CD56+NKG2C+, CD3+CD56+NKG2C- and CD3+CD56-NKG2C+ T cells provided the TCR beta repertoires.

Germline values: CDR1 SGHAT, CDR2 FQDESV (reference sequence). This CDR3 has 21 residues. For each CDR3 protein, TCRdb gives one entry from its re-call of the 5' RACE reads, without DNA. Seen in this sample are over 150,000 distinct CDR3 sequences; the ten most common clones hold around 21%. Sample: blood T cells: a sorted CD56 or NKG2C T cell subset, CD4+ or CD8+ T cells, or bulk PBMC T cells (not recorded which). This sequence joins TRBV11-1 and TRBJ2-7; TCRdb picks TRBD1, but there is no DNA to check that call. This clonotype was sampled from a man between 18 and 69 years old in good health. The chain's CDR3 is CASSSHTTPGSQGGSIVEQYF.